This T cell receptor beta chain stems from a study of shared clonotypes between healthy human individuals. Study background: Each donor had three CD4 naive, three CD4 memory, two CD8 naive and one CD8 memory plate.

CD45RO negativity and positive selection for CCR7 defined naive CD8 cells, a population that excluded terminally differentiated effector memory CD45RA+ cells. A remark on this clone: Its antigen is unidentified.

Sorted-subset replicate PCRs used 150 to 200 ng of genomic DNA. This amount corresponded to 30,000 to 35,000 T cell genomes. Sequencing was performed with immunoSEQ multiplex PCR; in TCRdb, only in-frame clones are kept and a portion is missing. The table shows around 2.1 million clones, with approximately 94% occurring only once. CDR3 length equals 19 residues. V shed 0 bases and J 3 bases; nucleotides not matched to a gene: 10. Germline V gene lookup returns CDR1 SGHRS and CDR2 YFSETQ. Overall study findings and caveats: Relative to their counterparts shared across all four donors, non-shared clonotypes exhibited diminished generation probabilities. Depth was large, yet rarefaction showed that sorted-subset sequencing was incomplete.

Sequencing was performed on naive CD8+ T cells from PBMCs. The TCR sequence derives from a man between 18 and 29 years old in good health. Some clones in this sample may be carry-over from other donors' samples. This rearrangement joins TRBV5-1 to TRBJ2-4, with 12 bases matching TRBD2. The CDR3 sequence: CASSLAASGRANSKNIQYF. For the CDR3, the DNA is TGCGCCAGCAGCTTGGCCGCTAGCGGGAGGGCCAATAGCAAAAACATTCAGTACTTC.